These 5 T cell receptor beta chains share one sample of origin, sequenced in a study of shared clonotypes between healthy human individuals. Here immunoSEQ multiplex PCR was the method, and the copy in TCRdb shows in-frame clones only, minus some. The sample includes 2 million to 3 million clones, 93% of them seen just once. Sequenced: naive CD4+ T cells from PBMCs. Subset given: CD45RA+ positively selected. The receptors derive from a man aged 18 to 29 in good health. Some clones in this sample may be carry-over from other donors' samples.

The CDR3 sequence: CASSISGGEQYF. In DNA, the CDR3 is TGTGCCAGCAGCATCTCAGGGGGTGAGCAGTACTTC. V is TRBV7-8 and J is TRBJ2-7; 7 nucleotides line up with TRBD1. V dropped 5 bases and J dropped 7; count of bases not matched to a gene: 5. This CDR3 is built from 12 residues. Germline CDR1 SGHVS, CDR2 FQNEAQ. Supplemented by reference TRBV7-8 and TRBJ2-7, the full variable domain reads GAGVSQSPRYKVAKRGQDVALRCDPISGHVSLFWYQQALGQGPEFLTYFQNEAQLDKSGLPSDRFFAERPEGSVSTLKIQRTQQEDSAVYLCASSISGGEQYFGPGTRLTVT.

The chain has TRBV5-1 and TRBJ2-2, with no clear D. Trimming took 1 base from V and 3 from J, leaving 13 bases between them. CDR1 and CDR2 (germline): SGHRS, YFSETQ. The CDR3 is 16 residues long. DNA of the CDR3: TGCGCCAGCAGCTTGAGGCCCTCAGGAGACACCGGGGAGCTGTTTTTT. Its protein product is CASSLRPSGDTGELFF.

This chain links TRBV27 with TRBJ2-1; the match to TRBD2 covers 7 bases. The CDR3 runs to 15 residues. CDR1 and CDR2 from the germline V gene are MNHEY and SMNVEV (reference sequence). With 8 bases clipped from V and 8 bases from J, the junction kept 15 bases outside the gene matches. The CDR3, as DNA: TGTGCCAGCCGTTGGGGGGGTCCTAGCCTTCATGAGCAGTTCTTC. Its translation is CASRWGGPSLHEQFF.

J is TRBJ2-2 and V is TRBV7-3; D is perhaps TRBD2 (5 bases). The CDR3 spans 15 residues. Germline V lookup: CDR1 SGHTA, CDR2 FQGTGA. Trimming shortened V by 5 bases and J by 6 bases, and 16 bases separated the two germline ends. This CDR3 reads CASSDDRTPAGELFF. The CDR3 DNA is TGTGCCAGCAGCGACGACCGGACTCCCGCCGGGGAGCTGTTTTTT.

The gene calls are TRBV10-1 and TRBJ2-1, with D perhaps matching TRBD1 (5 bases). V lost 8 bases and J 7 bases, leaving 27 bases between the germline ends. The germline V gene has CDR1 WNHNN and CDR2 SYGVQD (reference sequence). This CDR3 spans 17 amino acids. This chain's CDR3 is CASLSFCAGIRANEQFF. CDR3 sequence (DNA): TGCGCCAGCCTATCTTTTTGCGCAGGGATAAGGGCAAATGAGCAGTTCTTC.